Described below is a single T cell receptor beta chain sequence and its context. Antigen specificity is unknown. Sequencing was performed with immunoSEQ multiplex PCR; in TCRdb, only in-frame clones are kept and a portion is missing. The repertoire holds 300,000 to 400,000 clones, with about 87% as singletons. V shed 3 bases and J 1 base; nucleotides not matched to a gene: 7. The CDR3 loop spans 16 amino acids. The germline V gene has CDR1 SGHRS and CDR2 YFSETQ. Specified treatment: roughly 20 received Ad26.COV2.S at low or high dose, single or two shots; roughly five received placebo; per-sample allocation not given. Specimens were obtained on day 63 following the first vaccine or placebo injection. A Boston donor was an adult aged 18-55 years. The sample is drawn from a study of Ad26.COV2.S vaccination and SARS-CoV-2 variants. Study-level background: The donor was enrolled in the Ad26.COV2.S arm of the COV1001 trial. The study's findings and limits: Vaccine recipients surpassed placebo recipients in spike-specific TCR breadth. Vaccine and placebo groups showed comparable non-spike TCR breadth.

The sample was peripheral blood, taken in a trial of Ad26.COV2.S vaccine versus placebo. J is TRBJ1-1 and V is TRBV5-1, with TRBD1 matching 9 bases. The TCR comes from a person between 18 and 59 years old who received the Ad26.COV2.S COVID-19 vaccine or a placebo. The CDR3, as DNA: TGCGCCAGCAGCTCTCGAAAGGACAGGGGGAACACTGAAGCTTTCTTT. It yields the protein CASSSRKDRGNTEAFF.